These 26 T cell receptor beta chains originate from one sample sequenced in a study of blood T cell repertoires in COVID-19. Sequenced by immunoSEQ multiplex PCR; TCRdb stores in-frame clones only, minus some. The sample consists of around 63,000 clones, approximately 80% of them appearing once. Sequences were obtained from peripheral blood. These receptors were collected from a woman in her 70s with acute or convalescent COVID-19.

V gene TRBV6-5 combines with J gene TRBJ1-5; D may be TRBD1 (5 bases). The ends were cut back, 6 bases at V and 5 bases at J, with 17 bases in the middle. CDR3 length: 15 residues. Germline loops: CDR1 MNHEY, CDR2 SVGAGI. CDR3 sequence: CASRGWGGTHQPQHF. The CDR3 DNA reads TGTGCCAGCAGGGGGTGGGGGGGGACCCATCAGCCCCAGCATTTT.

CDR3: CASSPDIVRQGYGYTF. CDR3 in DNA: TGTGCCAGCAGCCCCGATATCGTAAGGCAGGGGTATGGCTACACCTTC. The rearrangement links TRBV9 to TRBJ1-2, with D possibly matching TRBD1 (6 bases). Germline V gene sequence: CDR1 SGDLS, CDR2 YYNGEE. This CDR3 spans 16 amino acids. V lost 4 bases and J 5 bases, leaving 21 bases between the germline ends. The variable domain in full, completed from reference TRBV9 and TRBJ1-2, reads DSGVTQTPKHLITATGQRVTLRCSPRSGDLSVYWYQQSLDQGLQFLIQYYNGEERAKGNILERFSAQQFPDLHSELNLSSLELGDSALYFCASSPDIVRQGYGYTFGSGTRLTVV.

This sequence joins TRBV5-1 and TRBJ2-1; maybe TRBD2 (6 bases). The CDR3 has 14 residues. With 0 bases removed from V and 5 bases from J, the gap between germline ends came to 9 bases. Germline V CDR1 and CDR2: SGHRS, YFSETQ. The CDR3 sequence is CASSLGGGDNEQFF. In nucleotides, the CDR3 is TGCGCCAGCAGCTTGGGCGGAGGGGACAATGAGCAGTTCTTC.

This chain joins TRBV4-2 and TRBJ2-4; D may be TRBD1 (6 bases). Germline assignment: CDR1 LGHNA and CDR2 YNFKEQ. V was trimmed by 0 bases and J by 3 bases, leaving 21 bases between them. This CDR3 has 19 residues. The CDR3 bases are TGTGCCAGCAGCCAAGAAATACGGGACATAGTACTGAGCAAAAACATTCAGTACTTC. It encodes CASSQEIRDIVLSKNIQYF.

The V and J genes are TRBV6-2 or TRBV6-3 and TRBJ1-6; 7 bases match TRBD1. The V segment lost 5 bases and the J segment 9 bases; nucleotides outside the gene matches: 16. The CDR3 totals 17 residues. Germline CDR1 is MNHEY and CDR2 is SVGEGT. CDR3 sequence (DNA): TGTGCCAGCAGTAACCTTAAAACAGGGGTGGAGGGTTCACCCCTCCACTTT. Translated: CASSNLKTGVEGSPLHF.

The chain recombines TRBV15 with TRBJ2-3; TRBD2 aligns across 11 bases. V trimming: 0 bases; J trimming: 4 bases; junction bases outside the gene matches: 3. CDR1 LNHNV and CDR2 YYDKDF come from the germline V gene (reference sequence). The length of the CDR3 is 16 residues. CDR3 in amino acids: CATSRELAGGADTQYF. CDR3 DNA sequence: TGTGCCACCAGCAGAGAGCTAGCGGGGGGCGCAGATACGCAGTATTTT.

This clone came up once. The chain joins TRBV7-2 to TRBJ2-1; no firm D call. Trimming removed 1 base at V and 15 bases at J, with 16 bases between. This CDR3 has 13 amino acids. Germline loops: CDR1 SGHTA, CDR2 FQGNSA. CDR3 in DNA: TGTGCCAGCAGCTTAGATTGGATGGGCTCGATGTTCTTC. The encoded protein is CASSLDWMGSMFF.

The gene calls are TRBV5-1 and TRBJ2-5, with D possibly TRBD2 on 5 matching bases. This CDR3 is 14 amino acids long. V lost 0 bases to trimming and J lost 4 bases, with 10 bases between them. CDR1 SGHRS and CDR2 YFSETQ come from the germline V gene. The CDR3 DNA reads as TGCGCCAGCAGCTTGGAAACGGGAAGAGAGACCCAGTACTTC. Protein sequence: CASSLETGRETQYF.

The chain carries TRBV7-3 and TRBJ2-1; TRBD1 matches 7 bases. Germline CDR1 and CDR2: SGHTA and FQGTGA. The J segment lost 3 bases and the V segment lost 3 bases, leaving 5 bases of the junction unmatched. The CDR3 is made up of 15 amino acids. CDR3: CASSFSAGGYNEQFF. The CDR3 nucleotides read TGTGCCAGCAGCTTTTCGGCAGGGGGCTACAATGAGCAGTTCTTC.

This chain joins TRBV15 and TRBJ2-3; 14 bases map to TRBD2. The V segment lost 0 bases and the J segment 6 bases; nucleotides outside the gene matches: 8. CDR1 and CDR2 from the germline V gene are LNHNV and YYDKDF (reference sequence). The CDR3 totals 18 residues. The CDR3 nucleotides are TGTGCCACCAGCAGAGATGATGGACTAGCGGGGGGCGGGGATACGCAGTATTTT. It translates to CATSRDDGLAGGGDTQYF.

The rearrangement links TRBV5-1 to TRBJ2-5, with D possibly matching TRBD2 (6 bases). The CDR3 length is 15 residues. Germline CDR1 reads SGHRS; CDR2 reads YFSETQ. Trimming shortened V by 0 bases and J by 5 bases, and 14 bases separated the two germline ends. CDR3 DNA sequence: TGCGCCAGCAGCTTGGCGGCCCCTGGGGGGGAGACCCAGTACTTC. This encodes CASSLAAPGGETQYF.

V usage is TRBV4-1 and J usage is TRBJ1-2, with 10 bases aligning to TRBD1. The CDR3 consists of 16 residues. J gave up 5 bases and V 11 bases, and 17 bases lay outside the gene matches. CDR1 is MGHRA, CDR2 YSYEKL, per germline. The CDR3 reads CAPSPLGGTGVYGYTF. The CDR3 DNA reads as TGCGCCCCCAGCCCCCTCGGGGGGACAGGGGTGTATGGCTACACCTTC.

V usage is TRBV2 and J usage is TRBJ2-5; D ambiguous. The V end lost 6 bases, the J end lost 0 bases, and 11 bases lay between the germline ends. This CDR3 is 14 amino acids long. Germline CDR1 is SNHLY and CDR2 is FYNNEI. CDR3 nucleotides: TGTGCCAGCAGAATAGACTTTAACCAAGAGACCCAGTACTTC. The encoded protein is CASRIDFNQETQYF.

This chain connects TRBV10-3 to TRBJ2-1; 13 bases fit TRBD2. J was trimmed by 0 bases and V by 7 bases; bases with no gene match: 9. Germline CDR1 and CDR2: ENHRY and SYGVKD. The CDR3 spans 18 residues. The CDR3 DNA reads TGTGCCATCACAGGACTAGCGGGGGCTTCGAGCTCCTACAATGAGCAGTTCTTC. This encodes CAITGLAGASSSYNEQFF.

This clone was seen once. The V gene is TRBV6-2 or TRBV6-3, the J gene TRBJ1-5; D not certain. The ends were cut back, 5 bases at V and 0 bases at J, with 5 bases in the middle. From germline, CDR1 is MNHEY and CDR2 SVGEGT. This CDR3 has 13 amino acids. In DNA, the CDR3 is TGTGCCAGCAGTCTAACTAGCAATCAGCCCCAGCATTTT. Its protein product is CASSLTSNQPQHF.

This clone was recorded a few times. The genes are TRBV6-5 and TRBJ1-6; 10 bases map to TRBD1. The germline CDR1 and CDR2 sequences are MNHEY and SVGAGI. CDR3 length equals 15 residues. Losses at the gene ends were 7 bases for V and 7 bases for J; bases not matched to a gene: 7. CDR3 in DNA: TGTGCCAGCACCATGACAGGGGGCGTAAATTCACCCCTCCACTTT. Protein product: CASTMTGGVNSPLHF.

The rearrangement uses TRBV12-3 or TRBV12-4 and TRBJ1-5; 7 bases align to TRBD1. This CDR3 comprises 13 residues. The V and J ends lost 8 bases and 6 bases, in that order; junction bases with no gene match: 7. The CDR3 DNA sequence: TGTGCCAGCGCCCCAGGGGGGTTTCAGCCCCAGCATTTT. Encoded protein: CASAPGGFQPQHF.

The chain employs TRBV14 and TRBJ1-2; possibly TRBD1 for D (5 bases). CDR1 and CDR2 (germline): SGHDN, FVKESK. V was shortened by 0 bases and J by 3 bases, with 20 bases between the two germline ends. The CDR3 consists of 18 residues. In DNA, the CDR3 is TGTGCCAGCAGCCAAGACCCAAGAAGCGGGGACCCAGACTATGGCTACACCTTC. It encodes CASSQDPRSGDPDYGYTF.

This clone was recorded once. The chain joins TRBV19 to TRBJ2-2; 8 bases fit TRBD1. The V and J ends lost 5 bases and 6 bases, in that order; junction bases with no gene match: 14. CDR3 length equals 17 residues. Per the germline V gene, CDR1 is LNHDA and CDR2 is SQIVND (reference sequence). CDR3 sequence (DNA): TGTGCCAGTAGTGCTAGACAGGGGAGGTTATCGGCCGGGGAGCTGTTTTTT. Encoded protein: CASSARQGRLSAGELFF.

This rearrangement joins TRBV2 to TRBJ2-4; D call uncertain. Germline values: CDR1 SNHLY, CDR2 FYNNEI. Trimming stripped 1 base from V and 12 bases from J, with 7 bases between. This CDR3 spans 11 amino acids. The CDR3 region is CASSEDGPQYF. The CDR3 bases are TGTGCCAGCAGTGAAGATGGCCCTCAGTACTTC.

The CDR3 here is CASSQGQGAGKLFF. The CDR3 DNA is TGCGCCAGCAGCCAAGGGCAGGGGGCTGGAAAACTGTTTTTT. The chain carries TRBV4-3 and TRBJ1-4; 8 positions match TRBD1. The CDR3 is 14 residues long. Germline CDR1 and CDR2: LGHNA and YSLEER. Trimming took 1 base from V and 10 from J; bases not matched to a gene: 5.

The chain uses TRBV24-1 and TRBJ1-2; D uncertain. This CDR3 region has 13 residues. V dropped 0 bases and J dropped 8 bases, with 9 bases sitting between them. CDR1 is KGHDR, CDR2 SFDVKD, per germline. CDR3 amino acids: CATSDLHGSGYTF. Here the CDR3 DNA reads TGTGCCACCAGTGATTTGCACGGGTCCGGCTACACCTTC.

This CDR3 is CSASLEGRKTSGNTIYF. The CDR3 coding sequence is TGCAGTGCTAGTCTCGAGGGAAGGAAAACCTCTGGAAACACCATATATTTT. The chain couples TRBV20-1 to TRBJ1-3; unclear D gene. V was cut by 3 bases and J by 0 bases, with 18 bases left in between. CDR1 is DFQATT and CDR2 is SNEGSKA in the germline V gene (reference sequence). The CDR3 length is 17 residues.

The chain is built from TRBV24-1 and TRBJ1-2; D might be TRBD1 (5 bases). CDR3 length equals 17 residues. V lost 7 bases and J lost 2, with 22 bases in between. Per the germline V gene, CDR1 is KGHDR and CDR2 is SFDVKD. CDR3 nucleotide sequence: TGTGCCACCAGCGGGGACTGGACGGATCTAAAAAACTATGGCTACACCTTC. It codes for CATSGDWTDLKNYGYTF.

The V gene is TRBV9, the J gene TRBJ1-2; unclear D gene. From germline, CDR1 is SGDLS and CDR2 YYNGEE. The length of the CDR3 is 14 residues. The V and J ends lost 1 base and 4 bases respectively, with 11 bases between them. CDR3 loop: CASSVTGEPYGYTF. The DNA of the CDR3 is TGTGCCAGCAGCGTAACCGGGGAGCCCTATGGCTACACCTTC.

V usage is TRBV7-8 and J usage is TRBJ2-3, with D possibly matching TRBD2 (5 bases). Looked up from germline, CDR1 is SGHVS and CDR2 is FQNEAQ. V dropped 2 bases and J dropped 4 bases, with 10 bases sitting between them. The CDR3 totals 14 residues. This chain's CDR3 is CASSLWTSSDTQYF. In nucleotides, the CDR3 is TGTGCCAGCAGCTTATGGACTTCTTCAGATACGCAGTATTTT.